These 17 T cell receptor beta chains came from one sample sequenced in a study of blood T cell repertoires in COVID-19. Sequenced by immunoSEQ multiplex PCR; TCRdb stores in-frame clones only, minus some. Among more than 95,000 clones, roughly 87% were seen once, and the ten largest hold about 6.2%. Sequenced: peripheral blood. The source of these receptors is a man older than 75 with active or convalescent COVID-19.

The gene calls are TRBV9 and TRBJ2-2; 9 bases are shared with TRBD2. Germline loops: CDR1 SGDLS, CDR2 YYNGEE. Trimming took 4 bases from V and 5 from J; bases not matched to a gene: 9. The CDR3 is 16 residues long. CDR3 bases: TGTGCCAGCAGCCGAGACGGGACTAGCTTTACCGGGGAGCTGTTTTTT. Translation: CASSRDGTSFTGELFF.

This clone has a single count. The chain joins TRBV5-5 to TRBJ1-3, with 12 bases fitting TRBD1. V lost 3 bases, J lost 0 bases, and 10 bases stayed unmatched. The CDR3 is 19 residues long. The germline V gene has CDR1 SGHKS and CDR2 YYEKEE (reference sequence). The CDR3 nucleotides read TGTGCCAGCAGCTCCGGGACAGGGGGCCTCCGAAGCTCTGGAAACACCATATATTTT. Protein product: CASSSGTGGLRSSGNTIYF.

The chain links TRBV6-5 to TRBJ2-7; 8 nucleotides align to TRBD1. The junction had 6 bases not matched to a gene; V was cut back by 7 bases and J by 4 bases. Germline CDR1 is MNHEY and CDR2 is SVGAGI. The CDR3 is 13 residues long. CDR3 nucleotides: TGTGCCAGCACGGACAGGGCAACTTACGAGCAGTACTTC. It is translated as CASTDRATYEQYF.

The chain has TRBV7-9 and TRBJ1-2; 9 nucleotides align to TRBD1. The ends lost 3 bases at V and 6 bases at J; junction bases unmatched: 5. Germline values: CDR1 SEHNR, CDR2 FQNEAQ (reference sequence). The CDR3 totals 14 residues. The CDR3 loop is CASSFLQGADGYTF. CDR3 in DNA: TGTGCCAGCAGCTTCTTACAGGGGGCAGATGGCTACACCTTC.

The genes are TRBV19 and TRBJ2-7, with D tentatively TRBD2 (6 bases). V was shortened by 6 bases and J by 2 bases, with 17 bases between the two germline ends. This CDR3 comprises 15 residues. Germline CDR1 reads LNHDA; CDR2 reads SQIVND (reference sequence). CDR3 sequence (DNA): TGTGCCAGTAGAGGGGTAAGTGGCGGGGCCTACGAGCAGTACTTC. This gives the protein CASRGVSGGAYEQYF.

The rearrangement links TRBV30 to TRBJ1-5; D is possibly TRBD1 (6 bases). Trimming removed 2 bases from V and 6 bases from J, with 14 bases in between. Per germline, CDR1 GTSNPN and CDR2 SVGIG (reference sequence). The CDR3 length is 14 residues. The CDR3 spells CAWSSSTGSQPQHF. CDR3 nucleotide sequence: TGTGCCTGGAGTTCCTCGACAGGATCTCAGCCCCAGCATTTT.

This clone is a singleton in its sample. V usage is TRBV5-1 and J usage is TRBJ1-1, with 7 bases lining up with TRBD1. J lost 1 base, V lost 6 bases, and 6 bases had no gene match. The CDR3 totals 14 residues. The germline gives CDR1 SGHRS, CDR2 YFSETQ. As DNA, the CDR3 is TGCGCCAGCACCCCCCGGACAGGGAACACTGAAGCTTTCTTT. Protein: CASTPRTGNTEAFF. The full variable domain, in which reference TRBV5-1 and TRBJ1-1 provide the parts outside the CDR3, is KAGVTQTPRYLIKTRGQQVTLSCSPISGHRSVSWYQQTPGQGLQFLFEYFSETQRNKGNFPGRFSGRQFSNSRSEMNVSTLELGDSALYLCASTPRTGNTEAFFGQGTRLTVV.

V usage is TRBV19 and J usage is TRBJ1-2; D is possibly TRBD1 (5 bases). Germline V lookup: CDR1 LNHDA, CDR2 SQIVND (reference sequence). The V end was cut by 3 bases, the J end by 4 bases, with 15 bases between. There are 15 residues in the CDR3. CDR3 sequence (DNA): TGTGCCAGTAGTATTGGGCAGGGTGGCTCCTATGGCTACACCTTC. Translated, it gives CASSIGQGGSYGYTF.

This chain connects TRBV6-5 to TRBJ1-6, with 7 bases that match TRBD1. The CDR3 has 16 amino acids. Germline-derived CDR1 and CDR2 are MNHEY and SVGAGI. Germline trimming cut 0 bases from V and 4 bases from J; bases unmatched to any gene: 3. This CDR3 reads CASSYSGQRYNSPLHF. CDR3 bases: TGTGCCAGCAGTTACTCGGGACAGCGATATAATTCACCCCTCCACTTT.

This chain joins TRBV7-3 and TRBJ2-1, with D tentatively TRBD2 (6 bases). Trimming pared 2 bases from V and 6 bases from J, leaving 14 bases between. Germline V gene sequence: CDR1 SGHTA, CDR2 FQGTGA. CDR3 length: 15 residues. The CDR3, as DNA: TGTGCCAGCAGCTTAGGGTGGGGAGGTTTCAATGAGCAGTTCTTC. It translates to CASSLGWGGFNEQFF.

The chain combines TRBV30 with TRBJ1-1; no definite D call. This CDR3 spans 12 amino acids. The V gene's germline CDR1 is GTSNPN and CDR2 SVGIG (reference sequence). V gave up 5 bases and J gave up 8 bases, with 15 bases separating them. CDR3 protein: CAWGLRAAEAFF. CDR3 sequence (DNA): TGTGCCTGGGGACTGAGGGCAGCAGAAGCTTTCTTT.

The rearrangement joins TRBV5-1 to TRBJ2-6, with a possible D match to TRBD2 (6 bases). CDR3 size: 16 residues. Trimming pared 6 bases from V and 2 bases from J, leaving 15 bases between. Per the germline V gene, CDR1 is SGHRS and CDR2 is YFSETQ. The CDR3, as DNA: TGCGCCAGCAAAGAAATGGGGGGTCCTGGGGCCAACGTCCTGACTTTC. Its translation is CASKEMGGPGANVLTF.

The V and J genes are TRBV5-1 and TRBJ2-5; 11 nucleotides agree with TRBD2. Unmatched junction bases numbered 3, after V lost 0 bases and J lost 2 bases. CDR1 is SGHRS and CDR2 is YFSETQ in the germline V gene. This CDR3 has 16 amino acids. The CDR3 coding sequence is TGCGCCAGCAGCTTGGCCCTAGCGGGGGGTCAAGAGACCCAGTACTTC. It codes for CASSLALAGGQETQYF.

The chain links TRBV5-5 to TRBJ1-6; D gene ambiguous. CDR3 size: 15 residues. The V end lost 0 bases, the J end lost 7 bases, and 11 bases lay between the germline ends. Germline V CDR1 and CDR2: SGHKS, YYEKEE (reference sequence). This CDR3 is CASSLDAGLNSPLHF. The CDR3 coding sequence is TGTGCCAGCAGCTTGGATGCGGGCCTGAATTCACCCCTCCACTTT. The variable domain in full, with the rest retrieved from reference TRBV5-5 and TRBJ1-6, is DAGVTQSPTHLIKTRGQQVTLRCSPISGHKSVSWYQQVLGQGPQFIFQYYEKEERGRGNFPDRFSARQFPNYSSELNVNALLLGDSALYLCASSLDAGLNSPLHFGNGTRLTVT.

The J gene is TRBJ2-7, the V gene TRBV5-4; the match to TRBD1 covers 9 bases. This CDR3 has 16 residues. The germline V gene encodes CDR1 SGHNT and CDR2 YYREEE (reference sequence). The ends lost 3 bases at V and 3 bases at J; junction bases unmatched: 10. The CDR3 here is CASSSGQGAGGYEQYF. The CDR3 DNA reads as TGTGCCAGCAGCTCGGGACAGGGTGCTGGGGGCTACGAGCAGTACTTC. The variable domain in full, completed from reference TRBV5-4 and TRBJ2-7, reads ETGVTQSPTHLIKTRGQQVTLRCSSQSGHNTVSWYQQALGQGPQFIFQYYREEENGRGNFPPRFSGLQFPNYSSELNVNALELDDSALYLCASSSGQGAGGYEQYFGPGTRLTVT.

V gene TRBV11-3 combines with J gene TRBJ2-7; TRBD1 matches at 9 bases. CDR1 is SGHNT and CDR2 is YENEEA in the germline V gene. V shed 5 bases and J 4 bases; nucleotides not matched to a gene: 6. The CDR3 runs to 14 residues. This CDR3 reads CASSPGTGSYEQYF. Written as DNA, the CDR3 is TGTGCCAGCAGCCCCGGGACAGGGTCATACGAGCAGTACTTC.

This rearrangement joins TRBV6-1 to TRBJ1-1; D is uncertain. The germline V and J ends were trimmed by 4 bases and 5 bases, with 11 bases remaining between them. The CDR3 runs 13 residues. From germline, CDR1 is MNHNS and CDR2 SASEGT. The CDR3 here is CASSVGIRTEAFF. The CDR3 nucleotides are TGTGCCAGCAGTGTCGGGATCCGGACTGAAGCTTTCTTT.